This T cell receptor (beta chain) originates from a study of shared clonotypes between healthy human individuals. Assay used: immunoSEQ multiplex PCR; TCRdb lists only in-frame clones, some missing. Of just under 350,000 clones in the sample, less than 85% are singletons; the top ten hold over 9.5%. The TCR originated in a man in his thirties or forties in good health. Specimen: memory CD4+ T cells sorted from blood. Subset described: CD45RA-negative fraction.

The DNA for the CDR3 is TGCAGCGTCGCCTTGGGGCTAGCGGCTTCCTACGAGCAGTACTTC. Translated: CSVALGLAASYEQYF. The rearrangement uses TRBV29-1 and TRBJ2-7, with 7 positions matching TRBD2. This CDR3 contains 15 residues. The V segment lost 6 bases and the J segment 1 base; nucleotides outside the gene matches: 12. Per the germline V gene, CDR1 is SQVTM and CDR2 is ANQGSEA.